This passage covers 5 T cell receptor beta chains from one sample sequenced in a study of T cell repertoires in cytomegalovirus infection. TCRdb analysed the reads with MiXCR anew, one entry per CDR3 protein. The sample includes approximately 200,000 distinct CDR3 sequences, 22% seen only once; the top ten take 15% to 20%. Sequencing was carried out using CD8+ T cells from PBMCs. All receptors come from a human donor in good health (CMV status not recorded). Some clones in this sample may be carry-over from other donors' samples.

This clonotype was detected a few times. The chain carries TRBV28 and TRBJ2-2, with no clear D. This CDR3 has 17 residues. Trimming took off 2 bases at V and 6 bases at J, with 19 bases between the two ends. CDR1 is MDHEN, CDR2 SYDVKM, per germline. CDR3 bases: TGTGCCAGCAGTTTACCATGGGGTTCCCTCGCTGCCGGGGAGCTGTTTTTT. It yields the protein CASSLPWGSLAAGELFF.

The chain is built from TRBV4-1 and TRBJ1-4, with D possibly matching TRBD1 (6 bases). The germline V gene encodes CDR1 MGHRA and CDR2 YSYEKL. The CDR3 length is 14 residues. V gave up 6 bases and J gave up 4 bases, with 12 bases separating them. CDR3: CASSPGDLNEKLFF. In DNA form, the CDR3 reads TGCGCCAGCAGTCCAGGGGATCTTAATGAAAAACTGTTTTTT.

This clonotype has at least ten counts. The rearrangement joins TRBV20-1 to TRBJ2-7; the D is unclear. This CDR3 comprises 13 residues. Trimming pared 3 bases from V and 7 bases from J, leaving 16 bases between. CDR1 DFQATT and CDR2 SNEGSKA come from the germline V gene (reference sequence). The CDR3 nucleotides read TGCAGTGCTAGTCCCCCATCGCTATGGGAGCAGTACTTC. As protein: CSASPPSLWEQYF.

The chain is built from TRBV10-3 and TRBJ2-7, with 7 bases that match TRBD2. V trimming: 0 bases; J trimming: 2 bases; junction bases outside the gene matches: 4. The V gene's germline CDR1 is ENHRY and CDR2 SYGVKD. The CDR3 length is 15 residues. The CDR3 sequence: CAISESTGGAYEQYF. CDR3 in DNA: TGTGCCATCAGTGAGTCTACGGGGGGTGCCTACGAGCAGTACTTC.

This clonotype was seen a handful of times. The rearrangement joins TRBV7-9 to TRBJ1-1; no definite D call. CDR1 and CDR2 from the germline V gene are SEHNR and FQNEAQ (reference sequence). V lost 5 bases, J lost 4 bases, and 11 bases lay in between. This CDR3 has 13 residues. This CDR3 reads CASSPPEGTEAFF. CDR3 nucleotide sequence: TGTGCCAGCAGCCCTCCGGAAGGCACTGAAGCTTTCTTT.